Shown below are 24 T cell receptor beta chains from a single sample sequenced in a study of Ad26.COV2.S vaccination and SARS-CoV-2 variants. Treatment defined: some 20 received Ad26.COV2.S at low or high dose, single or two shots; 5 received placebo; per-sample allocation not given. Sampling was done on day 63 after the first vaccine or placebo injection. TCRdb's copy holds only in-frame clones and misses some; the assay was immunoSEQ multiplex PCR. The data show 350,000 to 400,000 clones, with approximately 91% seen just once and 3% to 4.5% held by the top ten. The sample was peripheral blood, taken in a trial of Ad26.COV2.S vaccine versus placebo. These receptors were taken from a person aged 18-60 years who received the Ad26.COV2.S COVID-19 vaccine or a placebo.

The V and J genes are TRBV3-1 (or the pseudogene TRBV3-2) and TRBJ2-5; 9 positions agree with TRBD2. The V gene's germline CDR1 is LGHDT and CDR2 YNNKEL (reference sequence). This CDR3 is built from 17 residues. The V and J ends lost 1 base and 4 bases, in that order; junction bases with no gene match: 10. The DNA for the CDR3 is TGTGCCAGCAGCCAAGCTATTTTGGGACTAGCCCCAGAGACCCAGTACTTC. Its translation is CASSQAILGLAPETQYF.

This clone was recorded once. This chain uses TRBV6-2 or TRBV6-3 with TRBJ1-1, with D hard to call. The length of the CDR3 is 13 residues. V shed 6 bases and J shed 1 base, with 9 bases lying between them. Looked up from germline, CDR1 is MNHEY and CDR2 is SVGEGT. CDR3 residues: CASSLFRNTEAFF. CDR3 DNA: TGTGCCAGCAGCCTATTCCGGAACACTGAAGCTTTCTTT.

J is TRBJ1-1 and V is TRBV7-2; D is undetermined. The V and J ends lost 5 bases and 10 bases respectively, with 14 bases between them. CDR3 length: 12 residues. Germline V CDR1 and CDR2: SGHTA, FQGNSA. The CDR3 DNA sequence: TGTGCCAGCAGCCAAGGTGGGTCTGGAGCTTTCTTT. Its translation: CASSQGGSGAFF.

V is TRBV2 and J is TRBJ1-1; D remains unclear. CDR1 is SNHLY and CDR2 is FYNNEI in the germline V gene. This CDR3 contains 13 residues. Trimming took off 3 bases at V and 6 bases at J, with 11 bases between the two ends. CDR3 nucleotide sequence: TGTGCCAGCAGTGATTCGCGTTACGCTGAAGCTTTCTTT. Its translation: CASSDSRYAEAFF.

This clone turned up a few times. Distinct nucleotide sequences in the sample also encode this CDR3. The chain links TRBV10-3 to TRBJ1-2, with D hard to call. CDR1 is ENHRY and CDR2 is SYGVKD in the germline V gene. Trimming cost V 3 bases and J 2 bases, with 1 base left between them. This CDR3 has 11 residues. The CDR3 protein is CAISDNYGYTF. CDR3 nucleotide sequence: TGTGCCATCAGTGACAACTATGGCTACACCTTC.

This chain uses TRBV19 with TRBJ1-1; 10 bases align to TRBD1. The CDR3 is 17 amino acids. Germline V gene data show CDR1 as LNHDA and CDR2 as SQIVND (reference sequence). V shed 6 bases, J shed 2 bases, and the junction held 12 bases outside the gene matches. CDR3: CASSPGQGGIENTEAFF. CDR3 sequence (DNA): TGTGCCAGTAGCCCTGGACAGGGGGGTATTGAAAACACTGAAGCTTTCTTT.

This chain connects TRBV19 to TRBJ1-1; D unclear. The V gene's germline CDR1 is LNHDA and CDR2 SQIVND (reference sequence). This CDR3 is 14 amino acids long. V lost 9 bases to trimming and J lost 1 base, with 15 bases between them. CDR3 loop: CARGSLVGNTEAFF. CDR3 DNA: TGTGCCAGGGGGTCCCTCGTCGGGAACACTGAAGCTTTCTTT.

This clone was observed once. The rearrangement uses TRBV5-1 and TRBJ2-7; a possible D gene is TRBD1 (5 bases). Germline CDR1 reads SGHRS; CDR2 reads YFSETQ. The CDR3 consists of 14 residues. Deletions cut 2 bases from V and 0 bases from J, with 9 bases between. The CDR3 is CASSLDSSSYEQYF. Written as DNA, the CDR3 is TGCGCCAGCAGCTTAGACAGCAGCTCCTACGAGCAGTACTTC.

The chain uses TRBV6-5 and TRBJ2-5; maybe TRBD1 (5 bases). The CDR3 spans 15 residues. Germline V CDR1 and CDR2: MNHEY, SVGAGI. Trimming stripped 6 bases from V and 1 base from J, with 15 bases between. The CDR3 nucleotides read TGTGCCAGCAGGTCCAGTCAGGGTGGCCAAGAGACCCAGTACTTC. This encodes CASRSSQGGQETQYF.

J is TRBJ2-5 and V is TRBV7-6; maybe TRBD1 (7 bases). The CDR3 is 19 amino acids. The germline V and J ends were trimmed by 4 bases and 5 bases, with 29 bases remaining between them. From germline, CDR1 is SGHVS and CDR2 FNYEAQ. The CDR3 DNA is TGTGCCAGCAGCTCCCGGTTGGAGGGGGCGCGTCTCTCCCGGGAGACCCAGTACTTC. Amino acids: CASSSRLEGARLSRETQYF.

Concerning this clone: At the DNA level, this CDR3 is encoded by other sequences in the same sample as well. The CDR3 coding sequence is TGTGCCAGCAGCTTAACCGGGGAGCTGTTTTTT. Protein sequence: CASSLTGELFF. V is TRBV11-2 and J is TRBJ2-2, with D uncertain. CDR3 size: 11 residues. The V gene's germline CDR1 is SGHAT and CDR2 FQNNGV. V was pared by 2 bases and J by 5 bases, with 0 bases between.

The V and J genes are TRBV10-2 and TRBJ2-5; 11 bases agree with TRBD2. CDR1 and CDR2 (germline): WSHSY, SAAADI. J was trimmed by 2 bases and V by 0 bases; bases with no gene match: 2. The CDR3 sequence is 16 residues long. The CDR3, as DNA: TGCGCCAGCAGTGAGTCAACTAGCGGGGGTCAAGAGACCCAGTACTTC. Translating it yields CASSESTSGGQETQYF.

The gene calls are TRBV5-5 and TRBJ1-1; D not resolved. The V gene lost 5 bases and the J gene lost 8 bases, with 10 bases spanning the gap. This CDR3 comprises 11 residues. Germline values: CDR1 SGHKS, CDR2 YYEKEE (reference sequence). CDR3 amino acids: CASSSGREAFF. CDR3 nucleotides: TGTGCCAGCAGTTCCGGACGGGAAGCTTTCTTT. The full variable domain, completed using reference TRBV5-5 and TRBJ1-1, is DAGVTQSPTHLIKTRGQQVTLRCSPISGHKSVSWYQQVLGQGPQFIFQYYEKEERGRGNFPDRFSARQFPNYSSELNVNALLLGDSALYLCASSSGREAFFGQGTRLTVV.

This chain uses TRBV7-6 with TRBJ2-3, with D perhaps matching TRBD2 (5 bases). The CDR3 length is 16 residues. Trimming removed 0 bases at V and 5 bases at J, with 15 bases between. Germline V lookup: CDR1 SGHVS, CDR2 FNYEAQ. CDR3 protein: CASSLAPGSKGDTQYF. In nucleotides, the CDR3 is TGTGCCAGCAGCTTAGCCCCGGGATCAAAAGGAGATACGCAGTATTTT.

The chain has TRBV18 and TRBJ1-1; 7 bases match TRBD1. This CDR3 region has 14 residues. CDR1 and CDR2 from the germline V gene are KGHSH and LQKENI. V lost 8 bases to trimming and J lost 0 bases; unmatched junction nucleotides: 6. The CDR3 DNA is TGTGCCAGCAGGGGGACAGTCATGAACACTGAAGCTTTCTTT. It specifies CASRGTVMNTEAFF.

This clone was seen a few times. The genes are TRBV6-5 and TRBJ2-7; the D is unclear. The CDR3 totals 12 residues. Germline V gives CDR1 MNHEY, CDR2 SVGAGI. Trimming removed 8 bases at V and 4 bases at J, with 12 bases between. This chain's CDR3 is CASQTDGYEQYF. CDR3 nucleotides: TGTGCCAGCCAAACGGACGGTTACGAGCAGTACTTC.

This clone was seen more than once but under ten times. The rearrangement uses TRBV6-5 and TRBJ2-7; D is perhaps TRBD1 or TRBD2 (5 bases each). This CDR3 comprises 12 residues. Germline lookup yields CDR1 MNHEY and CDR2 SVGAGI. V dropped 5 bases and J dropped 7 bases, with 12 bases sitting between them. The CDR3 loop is CASSRQTGEQYF. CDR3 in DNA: TGTGCCAGCAGTCGACAGACGGGAGAGCAGTACTTC.

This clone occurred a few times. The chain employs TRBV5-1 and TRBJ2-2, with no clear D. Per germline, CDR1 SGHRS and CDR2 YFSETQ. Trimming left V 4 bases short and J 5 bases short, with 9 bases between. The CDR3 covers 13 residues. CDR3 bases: TGCGCCAGCAGCCGGATTCAGACCGGGGAGCTGTTTTTT. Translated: CASSRIQTGELFF.

CDR3 coding DNA: TGTGCCAGCAGCTTGGAGGGGGGGCCCGCAGATACGCAGTATTTT. This encodes CASSLEGGPADTQYF. V usage is TRBV5-6 and J usage is TRBJ2-3; maybe TRBD2 (7 bases). CDR1 and CDR2 from the germline V gene are SGHDT and YYEEEE. The V end was cut by 0 bases, the J end by 4 bases, with 12 bases between. The CDR3 totals 15 residues.

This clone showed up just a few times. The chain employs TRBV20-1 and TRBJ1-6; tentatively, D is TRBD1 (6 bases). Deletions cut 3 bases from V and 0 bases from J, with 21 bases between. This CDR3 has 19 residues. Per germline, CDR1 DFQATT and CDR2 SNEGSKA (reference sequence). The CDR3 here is CSASDGGSTLSSYNSPLHF. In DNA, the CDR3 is TGCAGTGCTAGTGATGGGGGCAGCACATTGAGCTCCTATAATTCACCCCTCCACTTT.

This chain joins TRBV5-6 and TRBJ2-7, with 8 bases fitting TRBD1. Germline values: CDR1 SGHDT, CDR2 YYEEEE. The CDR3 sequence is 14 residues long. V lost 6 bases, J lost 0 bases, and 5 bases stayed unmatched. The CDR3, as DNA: TGTGCCAGCACGCAGGGGGCCTCCTCCTACGAGCAGTACTTC. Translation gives CASTQGASSYEQYF.

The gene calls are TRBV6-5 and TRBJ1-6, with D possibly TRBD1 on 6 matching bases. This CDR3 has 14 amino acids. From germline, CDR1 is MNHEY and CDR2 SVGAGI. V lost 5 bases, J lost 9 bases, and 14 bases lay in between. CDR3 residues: CASSMAGARSPLHF. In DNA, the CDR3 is TGTGCCAGCAGTATGGCGGGGGCGCGTTCACCCCTCCACTTT.

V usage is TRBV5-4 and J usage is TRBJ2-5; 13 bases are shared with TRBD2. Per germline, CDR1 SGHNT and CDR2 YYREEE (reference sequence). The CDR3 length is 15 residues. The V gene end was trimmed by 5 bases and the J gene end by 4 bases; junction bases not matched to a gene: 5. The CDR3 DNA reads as TGTGCCAGCAGACTGGGACTAGCGGGGATAGAGACCCAGTACTTC. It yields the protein CASRLGLAGIETQYF.

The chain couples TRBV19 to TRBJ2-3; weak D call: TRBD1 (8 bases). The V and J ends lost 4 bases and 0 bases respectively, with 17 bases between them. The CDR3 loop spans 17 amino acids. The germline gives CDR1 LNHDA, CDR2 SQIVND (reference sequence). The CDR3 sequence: CASSTLGQGGSTDTQYF. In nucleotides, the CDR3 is TGTGCCAGTAGTACCCTTGGACAGGGAGGGAGCACAGATACGCAGTATTTT.